Listed below are T cell receptor beta chains from one sample, sequenced in a study of cytomegalovirus exposure and HLA in healthy donors. Assay used: immunoSEQ multiplex PCR; TCRdb lists only in-frame clones, some missing. The sample's table shows approximately 150,000 clones. Sample: PBMCs. Receptors originate from a woman aged 40 to 50 in good health and CMV-seronegative. Each CDR3 is given with its conserved first and last residue. The D gene is left open where the match is weak.

TRBD1,TRBJ1-2,TRBV7-9,TGTGCCAGCAGCTACGACAGGGCAATTAACTATGGCTACACCTTC,CASSYDRAINYGYTF
TRBD2,TRBJ2-3,TRBV9,TGTGCCAGCAGCTCTAGCGGGGAGAGAGATACGCAGTATTTT,CASSSSGERDTQYF
TRBD2,TRBJ2-3,TRBV19,TGTGCCAGTAGTATGATCGCAGGACTAGCGGGGGTCAAAGATACGCAGTATTTT,CASSMIAGLAGVKDTQYF
TRBD2,TRBJ2-3,TRBV5-1,TGCGCCAGCAGCGTGCCGGGAGGGAGCACAGATACGCAGTATTTT,CASSVPGGSTDTQYF
TRBD1,TRBJ1-4,TRBV19,TGTGCCAGTAGCCTGCAGGGGGAATCTAATGAAAAACTGTTTTTT,CASSLQGESNEKLFF
TRBD2,TRBJ2-1,TRBV6-4,TGTGCCAGCAGTGACGAGGCGGGGGGGCCCAATGAGCAGTTCTTC,CASSDEAGGPNEQFF
NA,TRBJ2-7,TRBV5-1,TGCGCCAGCAGCTCGACTAGCTACGAGCAGTACTTC,CASSSTSYEQYF
NA,TRBJ2-2,TRBV6-1,TGTGCCAGCAGTGAAGCGTTGCGGGGAAGCACCGGGGAGCTGTTTTTT,CASSEALRGSTGELFF
NA,TRBJ1-6,TRBV4-2,TGTGCCAGCAGCCAGGACTTACTTGGCAATTCACCCCTCCACTTT,CASSQDLLGNSPLHF
NA,TRBJ1-3,TRBV6-5,TGTGCCAGCAGTTCAGACAGGGGAAACACCATATATTTT,CASSSDRGNTIYF
NA,TRBJ2-5,TRBV15,TGTGCCACCAGCAGAGAATCGACAGTACAAGAGACCCAGTACTTC,CATSRESTVQETQYF
NA,TRBJ2-1,TRBV12-2,TGTGCAAGTCGCTTAGGGGGACAAAGGACCTACAATGAGCAGTTCTTC,CASRLGGQRTYNEQFF
TRBD1,TRBJ2-5,TRBV7-7,TGTGCTAGCAGCCCCGGGACAGGGCGTTCGGAGACCCAGTACTTC,CASSPGTGRSETQYF
NA,TRBJ1-3,TRBV5-1,TGCGCCAGCAGCTTGCCAGGCAATTCTTTCTCTGGAAACACCATATATTTT,CASSLPGNSFSGNTIYF
TRBD2,TRBJ2-3,TRBV7-3,TGTGCCAGCAGCTCCACCCAACCCGGGACTAGCGGGGGGCCAGATACGCAGTATTTT,CASSSTQPGTSGGPDTQYF
TRBD1,TRBJ1-1,TRBV7-2,TGTGCCAGCAGCGCGGACAGGGTGAACACTGAAGCTTTCTTT,CASSADRVNTEAFF
TRBD1,TRBJ1-4,TRBV14,TGTGCCAGCAGCATGAACAGGGGGAAGGGCGAAAAACTGTTTTTT,CASSMNRGKGEKLFF
NA,TRBJ2-5,TRBV4-1,TGCGCCAGCAGCCAATCGCAGGGCCAAGAGACCCAGTACTTC,CASSQSQGQETQYF
NA,TRBJ2-3,TRBV11-3,TGTGCCAGCAGCCGTGGTGTTGGCGGAGATGCAGATACGCAGTATTTT,CASSRGVGGDADTQYF
NA,TRBJ1-2,TRBV28,TGTGCCAGCAGTTTTGGAGGGGTTGGCTACACCTTC,CASSFGGVGYTF
TRBD1,TRBJ2-1,TRBV7-2,TGTGCCAGCAGCCCGGGGACAGGGGGCTTTTATGAGCAGTTCTTC,CASSPGTGGFYEQFF
TRBD1,TRBJ2-5,TRBV10-3,TGTGCCATCAGTGGACAGGGAGAGACCCAGTACTTC,CAISGQGETQYF
TRBD2,TRBJ2-1,TRBV28,TGTGCCAGCAGTTTAAGACTAGCGGGTTACAATGAGCAGTTCTTC,CASSLRLAGYNEQFF
NA,TRBJ2-1,TRBV10-3,TGTGCCATCAGTGAGTCTAGAGGTGGGCAGTTCTTC,CAISESRGGQFF
TRBD2,TRBJ2-3,TRBV5-4,TGTGCCAGCAGCTTGAATCGGCTAGCGGGGGGATCCACAGATACGCAGTATTTT,CASSLNRLAGGSTDTQYF
NA,TRBJ1-6,TRBV7-9,TGTGCCAGCAGCTCCGGAGAAAGACCCCTCCACTTT,CASSSGERPLHF
NA,TRBJ2-2,TRBV7-3,TGTGCCAGCAGCTTGGGCGGGATGAACACCGGGGAGCTGTTTTTT,CASSLGGMNTGELFF
TRBD1,TRBJ2-5,TRBV7-8,TGTGCCAGCAGCTTAGGGCTTTGGGGACAGGGGATGGAGACCCAGTACTTC,CASSLGLWGQGMETQYF
NA,TRBJ2-6,TRBV18,TGTGCCAGCTCACCACTCGAGGCCGCCTCTGGGGCCAACGTCCTGACTTTC,CASSPLEAASGANVLTF
TRBD2,TRBJ2-1,TRBV6-6,TGTGCCAGCAGTTACCCGGGGCGCGGGGGGGCCAATGAGCAGTTCTTC,CASSYPGRGGANEQFF
NA,TRBJ2-2,TRBV7-9,TGTGCCAGCATGGAATGGGGGGTCGGGGAGCTGTTTTTT,CASMEWGVGELFF
NA,TRBJ1-5,TRBV5-5,TGTGCCAGCAGCTTGACAACGGGGGATCAGCCCCAGCATTTT,CASSLTTGDQPQHF
TRBD1,TRBJ2-3,TRBV7-2,TGTGCCAGCAGCTTATACGGGACAGCTAGCACAGATACGCAGTATTTT,CASSLYGTASTDTQYF
NA,TRBJ1-6,TRBV2,TGTGCCAGCAGTGCGACGGGAGATAATTCACCCCTCCACTTT,CASSATGDNSPLHF